Listed here is a single T cell receptor beta chain. Germline is not matched at one junction end, which may reflect a read error. The data originate from a study of blood T cell repertoires in COVID-19. At the level of the study: T cells, B-cell-depleted T cells, or PBMCs provided the cDNA or gDNA that served as material.

Assay: immunoSEQ multiplex PCR; the TCRdb copy retains only in-frame clones and omits some. The table shows about 200,000 clones, with around 88% occurring only once. Ages ranged from roughly 18 to 100 years, with residence in approximately 23 US areas. Participants' own reports of clinical history determined their cohort assignment. CDR3 length equals 16 residues. Germline V gene lookup returns CDR1 MGHRA and CDR2 YSYEKL. This chain connects TRBV4-1 to TRBJ2-3; 10 bases are a match to TRBD2. The TCR originated in a man between 35 and 55 years old with acute COVID-19. The sequenced sample was PBMCs or T cells enriched from blood (not recorded which). The CDR3 here is CASSKELAGRTDTQYF. CDR3 nucleotide sequence: TGCGCCAGCAGCAAAGAACTAGCGGGGAGGACAGATACGCAGTATTTT.